Listed here are 17 T cell receptor beta chains from one sample, sequenced in a study of OX40 agonist ivuxolimab in advanced cancers. TCRdb keeps only in-frame clones here, not all; method: immunoSEQ multiplex PCR. The sample contains approximately 62,000 clones, 80% to 90% of which appear only once. The input for sequencing was CD4+ or CD8+ T cells sorted from blood, taken in a trial of the OX40 agonist ivuxolimab. The receptor set was obtained from an adult with an advanced solid tumor such as melanoma, head and neck, liver or kidney cancer.

This chain joins TRBV4-3 and TRBJ2-1, with 7 bases aligning to TRBD2. Germline CDR1 and CDR2: LGHNA and YSLEER. Germline trimming cut 1 base from V and 10 bases from J; bases unmatched to any gene: 7. CDR3 size: 14 residues. Here the CDR3 reads CASSQGAAGVEQFF. The CDR3 DNA is TGCGCCAGCAGCCAAGGTGCCGCGGGGGTAGAGCAGTTCTTC.

This clone turned up a few times. The chain is built from TRBV4-1 and TRBJ2-1, with D perhaps TRBD1 or TRBD2 (5 bases each). The CDR3 spans 17 residues. Germline CDR1 reads MGHRA; CDR2 reads YSYEKL. With 2 bases removed from V and 4 bases from J, the gap between germline ends came to 18 bases. This CDR3 reads CASSQLYRDQKYNEQFF. The CDR3 DNA sequence: TGCGCCAGCAGCCAACTCTACCGGGACCAGAAATACAATGAGCAGTTCTTC.

This rearrangement joins TRBV29-1 to TRBJ2-1; 9 bases are shared with TRBD2. The CDR3 is 13 residues long. Germline V lookup: CDR1 SQVTM, CDR2 ANQGSEA. The junction had 2 bases not matched to a gene; V was cut back by 4 bases and J by 4 bases. The CDR3 bases are TGCAGCGTTGGGACTAGCGTTTACAATGAGCAGTTCTTC. Protein sequence: CSVGTSVYNEQFF.

This clone occurred once. Other nucleotide sequences from this sample produce the same CDR3. The chain carries TRBV11-2 and TRBJ2-5; no clear D gene. The CDR3 consists of 11 residues. CDR1 SGHAT and CDR2 FQNNGV come from the germline V gene. With 6 bases removed from V and 9 bases from J, the gap between germline ends came to 11 bases. The CDR3 DNA is TGTGCCAGCAGTCCTGGGGTGGCCCAGTACTTC. Translating it yields CASSPGVAQYF.

The CDR3 loop reads CASSSQGRETQYF. CDR3 nucleotide sequence: TGTGCCAGTAGTTCACAGGGTAGAGAGACCCAGTACTTC. The rearrangement uses TRBV19 and TRBJ2-5; the D gene is possibly TRBD1 (6 bases). V was clipped by 5 bases and J by 4 bases, with 11 bases between them. The CDR3 runs 13 residues. The V gene's germline CDR1 is LNHDA and CDR2 SQIVND (reference sequence).

The V gene is TRBV11-2, the J gene TRBJ2-1; a weak D match, TRBD2 (6 bases). Between the trimmed V and J ends, which lost 4 bases and 0 bases, there was a span of 16 bases. CDR1 is SGHAT, CDR2 FQNNGV, per germline. The length of the CDR3 is 17 residues. In DNA form, the CDR3 reads TGTGCCAGCAGCTCCGGGACGGACTATAGCTCCTACAATGAGCAGTTCTTC. Amino acid sequence: CASSSGTDYSSYNEQFF.

A single count supports this clone. The chain links TRBV30 to TRBJ1-3, with D perhaps matching TRBD1 (5 bases). V lost 1 base, J lost 3 bases, and 16 bases lay in between. The V gene's germline CDR1 is GTSNPN and CDR2 SVGIG (reference sequence). The CDR3 consists of 16 residues. CDR3 sequence: CAWSDPLRENGNTIYF. CDR3 sequence (DNA): TGTGCCTGGAGTGACCCCCTCAGGGAAAATGGAAACACCATATATTTT. The complete variable domain, with remaining parts taken from reference TRBV30 and TRBJ1-3, reads SQTIHQWPATLVQPVGSPLSLECTVEGTSNPNLYWYRQAAGRGLQLLFYSVGIGQISSEVPQNLSASRPQDRQFILSSKKLLLSDSGFYLCAWSDPLRENGNTIYFGEGSWLTVV.

The rearrangement joins TRBV7-9 to TRBJ1-1; D gene unclear. In germline, CDR1 is SEHNR, CDR2 FQNEAQ (reference sequence). V shed 4 bases and J shed 2 bases, with 8 bases lying between them. The CDR3 contains 13 residues. The CDR3 region is CASSYQVNTEAFF. The CDR3 region has the DNA TGTGCCAGCAGCTACCAGGTCAACACTGAAGCTTTCTTT. The variable domain in full, with the rest retrieved from reference TRBV7-9 and TRBJ1-1, is DTGVSQNPRHKITKRGQNVTFRCDPISEHNRLYWYRQTLGQGPEFLTYFQNEAQLEKSRLLSDRFSAERPKGSFSTLEIQRTEQGDSAMYLCASSYQVNTEAFFGQGTRLTVV.

This sequence joins TRBV4-1 and TRBJ1-3; D unresolved. There are 16 residues in the CDR3. Trimming removed 0 bases from V and 1 base from J, with 10 bases in between. Germline V CDR1 and CDR2: MGHRA, YSYEKL. The CDR3 nucleotides are TGCGCCAGCAGCCAAGACGGCGTTCAGTCTGGAAACACCATATATTTT. It is translated as CASSQDGVQSGNTIYF.

With respect to this clone: Other nucleotide sequences from this sample produce the same CDR3. The rearrangement uses TRBV27 and TRBJ2-2; 9 bases map to TRBD2. Looked up from germline, CDR1 is MNHEY and CDR2 is SMNVEV (reference sequence). The CDR3 is made up of 18 amino acids. The V segment lost 5 bases and the J segment 4 bases; nucleotides outside the gene matches: 14. For the CDR3, the DNA is TGTGCCAGCAGTACCGTAGGTAGCGGGAGTCAAGGCACCGGGGAGCTGTTTTTT. It is translated as CASSTVGSGSQGTGELFF.

This clone is deemed medium-sized (0.01 to 0.1%). V usage is TRBV19 and J usage is TRBJ2-1, with a tentative D call TRBD2 (6 bases). The germline gives CDR1 LNHDA, CDR2 SQIVND (reference sequence). This CDR3 comprises 15 residues. The V gene lost 3 bases and the J gene lost 8 bases, with 17 bases spanning the gap. CDR3 bases: TGTGCCAGTAGTATCAACCCTAGCGTGGGCGATGAGCAGTTCTTC. Translation gives CASSINPSVGDEQFF.

The chain carries TRBV9 and TRBJ2-2, with D possibly matching TRBD2 (6 bases). Germline lookup yields CDR1 SGDLS and CDR2 YYNGEE. The CDR3 runs to 14 residues. The V and J ends lost 6 bases and 2 bases respectively, with 11 bases between them. In DNA form, the CDR3 reads TGTGCCAGCATGGAGGGACTCAACACCGGGGAGCTGTTTTTT. It encodes CASMEGLNTGELFF.

This clone was counted once. V usage is TRBV7-8 and J usage is TRBJ2-2; D not resolved. The V and J ends lost 7 bases and 2 bases respectively, with 11 bases between them. The V gene's germline CDR1 is SGHVS and CDR2 FQNEAQ. The CDR3 has 14 residues. CDR3 DNA sequence: TGTGCCAGCACCAAAGGGCTTAACACCGGGGAGCTGTTTTTT. Translating gives CASTKGLNTGELFF.

The V call is TRBV6-5, the J call TRBJ1-1; no clear D gene. Germline CDR1 reads MNHEY; CDR2 reads SVGAGI. The CDR3 is 14 residues long. The V and J ends lost 0 bases and 0 bases respectively, with 5 bases between them. CDR3 protein: CASSYSRMNTEAFF. The CDR3 DNA reads as TGTGCCAGCAGTTACTCGCGCATGAACACTGAAGCTTTCTTT.

V usage is TRBV30 and J usage is TRBJ2-7; D might be TRBD1 or TRBD2, each matching 6 bases. Trimming took 0 bases from V and 2 from J, leaving 14 bases between them. The CDR3 is 15 residues long. Germline V gives CDR1 GTSNPN, CDR2 SVGIG (reference sequence). The CDR3, as DNA: TGTGCCTGGAGTGTACGAGGTAGGGGGGCCTACGAGCAGTACGTC. Residues: CAWSVRGRGAYEQYV.

The J gene is TRBJ2-7, the V gene TRBV28, with D perhaps matching TRBD1 (6 bases). This CDR3 spans 14 amino acids. The germline V and J ends were trimmed by 6 bases and 0 bases, with 12 bases remaining between them. Germline CDR1 and CDR2: MDHEN and SYDVKM. This chain's CDR3 is CASRGNRASYEQYF. The DNA for the CDR3 is TGTGCCAGCAGGGGAAACAGGGCCTCCTACGAGCAGTACTTC.

The chain carries TRBV19 and TRBJ1-1, with D possibly TRBD1 on 6 matching bases. Trimming pared 5 bases from V and 6 bases from J, leaving 10 bases between. The CDR3 spans 12 residues. CDR1 is LNHDA, CDR2 SQIVND, per germline (reference sequence). The CDR3 sequence is CASSPQGPEAFF. The DNA for the CDR3 is TGTGCCAGTAGTCCACAGGGCCCTGAAGCTTTCTTT. Together with reference TRBV19 and TRBJ1-1, the CDR3 gives the full variable domain: DGGITQSPKYLFRKEGQNVTLSCEQNLNHDAMYWYRQDPGQGLRLIYYSQIVNDFQKGDIAEGYSVSREKKESFPLTVTSAQKNPTAFYLCASSPQGPEAFFGQGTRLTVV.